The 7 T cell receptor beta chains presented below share a single source sample, sequenced in a study of T cells in pancreatic ductal adenocarcinoma. The selected patients with pancreatic ductal adenocarcinoma had surgery but no neoadjuvant therapy. Data came from immunoSEQ multiplex PCR; TCRdb stores just in-frame clones and leaves some out. The table lists 97,000 or so clones, roughly 96% of them singletons, with roughly 3% in the top ten. Sequencing was done on a sample of PBMCs. The receptors originated from a human donor with pancreatic ductal adenocarcinoma.

This rearrangement joins TRBV11-2 to TRBJ2-7; TRBD2 is a possible D gene (5 bases). Trimming left V 8 bases short and J 4 bases short, with 15 bases between. The CDR3 spans 13 residues. CDR1 and CDR2 (germline): SGHAT, FQNNGV. In nucleotides, the CDR3 is TGTGCCAGCCGCCCCGCGGGCCAGTACGAGCAGTACTTC. Its protein is CASRPAGQYEQYF.

The V call is TRBV11-3, the J call TRBJ2-5; no clear D gene. Germline lookup yields CDR1 SGHNT and CDR2 YENEEA. The germline V and J ends were trimmed by 4 bases and 5 bases, with 8 bases remaining between them. This CDR3 region has 12 residues. The CDR3 DNA reads TGTGCCAGCAGCTCCCCCTGTGAGACCCAGTACTTC. Translating it yields CASSSPCETQYF.

The chain carries TRBV23-1 and TRBJ2-7; TRBD2 is a possible D gene (5 bases). Being an ORF, TRBV23-1 has a function that is uncertain. The CDR3 is 12 amino acids. Trimming removed 8 bases at V and 6 bases at J, with 14 bases between. As DNA, the CDR3 is TGCGCCAGCGGAGGCTTCAGGAGCGAGCAGTACTTC. Translating gives CASGGFRSEQYF.

The V call is TRBV7-8, the J call TRBJ1-1; 7 nucleotides line up with TRBD1. The CDR3 runs to 13 residues. The germline V gene has CDR1 SGHVS and CDR2 FQNEAQ. Losses at the gene ends were 5 bases for V and 7 bases for J; bases not matched to a gene: 7. This CDR3 reads CASSPERQGEAFF. The CDR3 DNA reads as TGTGCCAGCAGCCCGGAAAGACAGGGTGAAGCTTTCTTT.

This chain joins TRBV6-5 and TRBJ1-5, with D unresolved. Germline CDR1 reads MNHEY; CDR2 reads SVGAGI. The CDR3 consists of 11 residues. Trimming took 8 bases from V and 6 from J, leaving 8 bases between them. CDR3 loop: CASPGSQPQHF. CDR3 sequence (DNA): TGTGCCAGCCCGGGGTCTCAGCCCCAGCATTTT.

The rearrangement uses TRBV18 and TRBJ2-7, with a weak D call TRBD1 (6 bases). This CDR3 region has 16 residues. Per the germline V gene, CDR1 is KGHSH and CDR2 is LQKENI. Trimming shortened V by 3 bases and J by 3 bases, and 18 bases separated the two germline ends. DNA for the CDR3: TGTGCCAGCTCACCGTTGCCGGGTCAGGGGAGCTACGAGCAGTACTTC. It encodes CASSPLPGQGSYEQYF. The entire variable domain, with the rest obtained from reference TRBV18 and TRBJ2-7, is as follows: NAGVMQNPRHLVRRRGQEARLRCSPMKGHSHVYWYRQLPEEGLKFMVYLQKENIIDESGMPKERFSAEFPKEGPSILRIQQVVRGDSAAYFCASSPLPGQGSYEQYFGPGTRLTVT.

The sample holds one count of this clone. The chain recombines TRBV15 with TRBJ2-7; D unclear. The ends were cut back, 2 bases at V and 2 bases at J, with 10 bases in the middle. CDR1 is LNHNV and CDR2 is YYDKDF in the germline V gene (reference sequence). CDR3 size: 14 residues. The CDR3: CATSRPDSPYEQYF. The DNA of the CDR3 is TGTGCCACCAGCAGACCTGATAGCCCCTACGAGCAGTACTTC.